The next 18 T cell receptor beta chains were all read from a single sample in a study of blood T cell repertoires in COVID-19. Produced via immunoSEQ multiplex PCR; TCRdb's table is partial and in-frame only. The sample consists of roughly 250,000 clones, about 79% of them appearing once. Sample: peripheral blood. The receptors stem from an elderly woman with acute or convalescent COVID-19.

The chain joins TRBV5-4 to TRBJ2-2; the D is unclear. In germline, CDR1 is SGHNT, CDR2 YYREEE (reference sequence). CDR3 length: 16 amino acids. Trimming took off 0 bases at V and 1 base at J, with 10 bases between the two ends. Written as DNA, the CDR3 is TGTGCCAGCAGCTTGGGCCAGACTCGGAACACCGGGGAGCTGTTTTTT. This sequence encodes CASSLGQTRNTGELFF.

The chain employs TRBV12-3 or TRBV12-4 and TRBJ1-2; unclear D gene. This CDR3 region has 13 residues. V lost 3 bases to trimming and J lost 5 bases, with 10 bases between them. The CDR3 DNA follows: TGTGCCAGCAGTTTCGCGTGGGAGTATGGCTACACCTTC. Residues: CASSFAWEYGYTF.

This chain connects TRBV2 to TRBJ1-1, with no clear D. The length of the CDR3 is 13 residues. From germline, CDR1 is SNHLY and CDR2 FYNNEI. The V and J ends lost 8 bases and 0 bases respectively, with 10 bases between them. The CDR3 here is CASARLMNTEAFF. The DNA for the CDR3 is TGTGCCAGCGCTAGGTTGATGAACACTGAAGCTTTCTTT.

The chain couples TRBV3-1 (or the pseudogene TRBV3-2) to TRBJ1-1, with D possibly matching TRBD1 (6 bases). Germline assignment: CDR1 LGHDT and CDR2 YNNKEL (reference sequence). The CDR3 contains 13 residues. Trimming removed 1 base from V and 11 bases from J, with 14 bases in between. CDR3 sequence: CASSQGATGRAFF. As DNA, the CDR3 is TGTGCCAGCAGCCAAGGGGCTACAGGGCGGGCTTTCTTT.

This chain links TRBV27 with TRBJ1-5; D is unclear. V lost 6 bases and J 0 bases, leaving 9 bases between the germline ends. The CDR3 contains 14 residues. CDR1 and CDR2 (germline): MNHEY, SMNVEV (reference sequence). The CDR3 protein is CASRAAGSNQPQHF. In nucleotides, the CDR3 is TGTGCCAGCAGAGCGGCAGGTAGCAATCAGCCCCAGCATTTT.

This rearrangement joins TRBV3-1 (or the pseudogene TRBV3-2) to TRBJ2-5, with 7 bases matching TRBD1. With V trimmed by 6 bases and J by 5 bases, 9 bases remained unmatched. Per the germline V gene, CDR1 is LGHDT and CDR2 is YNNKEL (reference sequence). This CDR3 region has 14 residues. CDR3 in DNA: TGTGCCAGCAGTACCCGACAGGGTCGGGAGACCCAGTACTTC. Its protein is CASSTRQGRETQYF.

The gene calls are TRBV3-1 (or the pseudogene TRBV3-2) and TRBJ1-6; D is possibly TRBD1 (5 bases). CDR1 and CDR2 from the germline V gene are LGHDT and YNNKEL (reference sequence). V gave up 3 bases and J gave up 10 bases, with 13 bases separating them. This CDR3 contains 14 residues. As DNA, the CDR3 is TGTGCCAGCAGCCAGGACCCAGGGAACTCACCCCTCCACTTT. It translates to CASSQDPGNSPLHF.

This chain connects TRBV10-2 to TRBJ2-5; TRBD2 might be the D (5 bases). The CDR3 totals 12 residues. Looked up from germline, CDR1 is WSHSY and CDR2 is SAAADI. The V and J ends lost 9 bases and 2 bases respectively, with 10 bases between them. The CDR3 DNA is TGCGCCAGTCTGGGGAGTCAAGAGACCCAGTACTTC. Translation gives CASLGSQETQYF.

This chain links TRBV28 with TRBJ1-1, with D hard to call. The V end was cut by 7 bases, the J end by 5 bases, with 8 bases between. Germline V gene lookup returns CDR1 MDHEN and CDR2 SYDVKM. The CDR3 contains 11 residues. DNA of the CDR3: TGTGCCAGCACGGGTGTAACTGAAGCTTTCTTT. As protein: CASTGVTEAFF.

The table lists this clone with a few counts. V gene TRBV28 combines with J gene TRBJ1-3, with 7 bases aligning to TRBD1. Germline V lookup: CDR1 MDHEN, CDR2 SYDVKM. Trimming took 3 bases from V and 2 from J; bases not matched to a gene: 16. The CDR3 loop spans 19 amino acids. Here the CDR3 reads CASSLSGGRGGTAGNTIYF. In DNA form, the CDR3 reads TGTGCCAGCAGTTTGTCCGGGGGCCGGGGGGGGACAGCTGGAAACACCATATATTTT.

This clone was recorded once. The chain couples TRBV7-2 to TRBJ1-3; tentatively, D is TRBD1 (5 bases). The V and J ends lost 5 bases and 4 bases respectively, with 18 bases between them. The CDR3 extends over 16 amino acids. The germline CDR1 and CDR2 sequences are SGHTA and FQGNSA. Here the CDR3 DNA reads TGTGCCAGCAGCCCCCTAGGGGTGGTTAGAGGAAACACCATATATTTT. Translated: CASSPLGVVRGNTIYF.

The rearrangement links TRBV13 to TRBJ1-6; TRBD1 aligns across 8 bases. Trimming took 8 bases from V and 7 from J; bases not matched to a gene: 7. The CDR3 extends over 14 amino acids. Germline assignment: CDR1 PRHDT and CDR2 FYEKMQ (reference sequence). In DNA, the CDR3 is TGTGCCAGCTTACAGACAGGGGAAAATTCACCCCTCCACTTT. This sequence encodes CASLQTGENSPLHF.

The genes are TRBV5-1 and TRBJ2-1; D not certain. CDR1 SGHRS and CDR2 YFSETQ come from the germline V gene. Trimming took 0 bases from V and 3 from J, leaving 10 bases between them. The CDR3 runs 15 residues. The CDR3 loop is CASSLDLRFYNEQFF. DNA for the CDR3: TGCGCCAGCAGCTTGGATTTGCGTTTCTACAATGAGCAGTTCTTC.

CDR3 nucleotide sequence: TGCAGTGCTACGGACAGCTATGGCTACACCTTC. Protein: CSATDSYGYTF. V is TRBV20-1 and J is TRBJ1-2; possible D gene TRBD1, 6 bases. The length of the CDR3 is 11 residues. CDR1 is DFQATT, CDR2 SNEGSKA, per germline (reference sequence). The ends were cut back, 4 bases at V and 4 bases at J, with 7 bases in the middle.

The chain couples TRBV5-1 to TRBJ1-4; D is unclear. CDR3 length: 17 residues. With 4 bases removed from V and 3 bases from J, the gap between germline ends came to 19 bases. Germline V gene data show CDR1 as SGHRS and CDR2 as YFSETQ. The chain's CDR3 is CASSPLPSGIPNEKLFF. The CDR3 region has the DNA TGCGCCAGCAGCCCCTTGCCCTCAGGAATCCCTAATGAAAAACTGTTTTTT.

This clone was seen a single time. J is TRBJ2-7 and V is TRBV18, with D tentatively TRBD1 (7 bases). V lost 6 bases, J lost 4 bases, and 22 bases lay in between. CDR3 length: 16 amino acids. Germline CDR1 and CDR2: KGHSH and LQKENI. Here the CDR3 DNA reads TGTGCCAGCTCCCTCCCGGCCCAGGGGGGAAAGTACGAGCAGTACTTC. Protein sequence: CASSLPAQGGKYEQYF.

This clone appeared a single time. This CDR3 is CASSLPPLTGELFF. CDR3 DNA: TGTGCCAGCAGCTTACCCCCCCTCACCGGGGAGCTGTTTTTT. The chain links TRBV11-2 to TRBJ2-2; no firm D call. V was shortened by 2 bases and J by 4 bases, with 8 bases between the two germline ends. In germline, CDR1 is SGHAT, CDR2 FQNNGV. The CDR3 has 14 residues.

In its sample, this clone was seen once. The DNA of the CDR3 is TGTGCCAGCAGTTACGAGGCAGGGTGGAATCAGCCCCAGCATTTT. It specifies CASSYEAGWNQPQHF. The chain links TRBV6-2 or TRBV6-3 to TRBJ1-5; maybe TRBD1 (5 bases). The CDR3 sequence is 15 residues long. The V gene's germline CDR1 is MNHEY and CDR2 SVGEGT. Trimming pared 2 bases from V and 4 bases from J, leaving 12 bases between.